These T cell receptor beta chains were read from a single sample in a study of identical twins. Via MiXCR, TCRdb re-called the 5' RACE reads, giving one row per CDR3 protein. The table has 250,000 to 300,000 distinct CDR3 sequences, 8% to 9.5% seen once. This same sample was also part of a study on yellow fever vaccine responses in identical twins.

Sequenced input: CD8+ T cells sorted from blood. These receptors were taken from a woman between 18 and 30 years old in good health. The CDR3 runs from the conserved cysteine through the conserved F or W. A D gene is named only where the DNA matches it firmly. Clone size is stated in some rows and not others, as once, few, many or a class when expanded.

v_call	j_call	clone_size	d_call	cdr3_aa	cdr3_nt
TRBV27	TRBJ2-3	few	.	CTSSLTGPTDTQYF	TGCACCAGCAGTTTAACAGGGCCCACAGATACGCAGTATTTT
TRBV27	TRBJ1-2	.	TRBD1	CASSHGTGGYSGYGYTF	TGTGCCAGCAGTCACGGGACAGGGGGTTATTCGGGGTATGGCTACACCTTC
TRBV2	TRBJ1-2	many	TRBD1	CASSEIGGVYGYTF	TGTGCCAGCAGTGAAATAGGGGGCGTCTATGGCTACACCTTC
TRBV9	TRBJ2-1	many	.	CASSVGGSYNEQFF	TGTGCCAGCAGCGTAGGAGGGAGTTACAATGAGCAGTTCTTC
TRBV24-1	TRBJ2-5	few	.	CATSDWFGETQYF	TGTGCCACCAGTGATTGGTTTGGGGAGACCCAGTACTTC
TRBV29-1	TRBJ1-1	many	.	CSVPWGTNTEAFF	TGCAGCGTCCCCTGGGGCACCAATACTGAAGCTTTCTTT
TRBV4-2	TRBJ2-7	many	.	CASSPSLMGYEQYF	TGTGCCAGCAGCCCCAGCTTGATGGGATACGAGCAGTACTTC
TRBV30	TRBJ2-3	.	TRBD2	CAWTSGATDTQYF	TGTGCCTGGACTAGCGGGGCAACAGATACGCAGTATTTT
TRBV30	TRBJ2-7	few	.	CAWSNVYEQYF	TGTGCCTGGAGTAACGTCTACGAGCAGTACTTC
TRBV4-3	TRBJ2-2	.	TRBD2	CASSQGTSGRSDTGELFF	TGCGCCAGCAGCCAGGGGACTAGCGGGAGGTCGGACACCGGGGAGCTGTTTTTT
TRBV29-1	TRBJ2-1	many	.	CSVDPPSSYNEQFF	TGCAGCGTTGACCCTCCAAGCTCCTACAATGAGCAGTTCTTC
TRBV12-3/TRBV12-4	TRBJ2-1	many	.	CASSLSRNEQFF	TGTGCCAGCAGTTTATCCCGCAATGAGCAGTTCTTC
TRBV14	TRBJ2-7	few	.	CASSQSGAKQYF	TGTGCCAGCAGCCAAAGTGGGGCGAAGCAGTACTTC
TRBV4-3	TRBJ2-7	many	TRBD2	CASSQDTSVSYEQYF	TGCGCCAGCAGCCAAGATACTAGCGTCTCCTACGAGCAGTACTTC
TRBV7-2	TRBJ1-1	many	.	CASTKGGNTEAFF	TGTGCCAGCACCAAAGGGGGGAACACTGAAGCTTTCTTT
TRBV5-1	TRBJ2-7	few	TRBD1	CASSLAGQVGEQYF	TGCGCCAGCAGCTTGGCGGGACAGGTCGGCGAGCAGTACTTC
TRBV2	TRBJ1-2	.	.	CASSEESTNYGYTF	TGTGCCAGCAGTGAAGAGTCTACTAACTATGGCTACACCTTC
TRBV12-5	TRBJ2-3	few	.	CASEPTGTRRDTQYF	TGTGCTAGTGAGCCCACGGGGACAAGGAGGGATACGCAGTATTTT
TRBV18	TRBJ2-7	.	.	CASRPGAGDEQYF	TGTGCCAGCCGACCCGGGGCTGGGGACGAGCAGTACTTC
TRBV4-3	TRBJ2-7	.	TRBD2	CASSQPPYPSGSYEQYF	TGCGCCAGCAGCCAACCCCCTTACCCTAGCGGCTCCTACGAGCAGTACTTC
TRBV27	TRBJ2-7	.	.	CASKGQQGPIYEQYF	TGTGCCAGCAAGGGTCAGCAGGGACCGATCTACGAGCAGTACTTC
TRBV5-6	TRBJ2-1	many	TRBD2	CASSHGTSGSLGNEQFF	TGTGCCAGCAGCCACGGGACTAGCGGATCCCTAGGGAATGAGCAGTTCTTC
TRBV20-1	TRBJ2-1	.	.	CSARGPLTMDEQFF	TGCAGTGCTAGAGGACCCCTGACAATGGATGAGCAGTTCTTC
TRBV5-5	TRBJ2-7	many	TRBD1	CASSLAWQGAYEQYF	TGTGCCAGCAGCTTGGCCTGGCAGGGGGCCTACGAGCAGTACTTC
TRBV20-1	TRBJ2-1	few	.	CSARDEAYPYNEQFF	TGCAGTGCTAGAGATGAGGCCTACCCTTACAATGAGCAGTTCTTC
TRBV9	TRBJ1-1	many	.	CASTDGIMSTTEAFF	TGTGCCAGCACGGACGGAATTATGAGTACCACTGAAGCTTTCTTT
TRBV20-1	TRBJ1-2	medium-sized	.	CNLVTPYGYTF	TGCAATCTGGTGACCCCTTATGGCTACACCTTC
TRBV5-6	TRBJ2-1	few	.	CASSLGGTVLF	TGTGCCAGCAGCTTGGGCGGGACAGTTCTTTTC
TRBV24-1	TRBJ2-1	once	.	CATSESENEQFF	TGTGCCACCAGTGAGTCGGAAAATGAGCAGTTCTTC
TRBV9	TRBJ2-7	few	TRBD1	CASSVSGTGSNEQYF	TGTGCCAGCAGCGTATCTGGGACAGGGTCCAACGAGCAGTACTTC
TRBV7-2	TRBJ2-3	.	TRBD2	CASSPAAGVTDTQYF	TGTGCCAGCAGCCCTGCAGCGGGGGTCACAGATACGCAGTATTTT
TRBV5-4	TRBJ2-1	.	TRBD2	CASSFPKRGTNEQFF	TGTGCCAGCAGCTTTCCCAAGCGGGGGACCAATGAGCAGTTCTTC
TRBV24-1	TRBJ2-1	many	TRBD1	CATSDLRTGEQFF	TGTGCCACCAGTGATCTACGGACAGGTGAGCAGTTCTTC
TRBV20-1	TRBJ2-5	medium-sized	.	CSARDGGIQETQYF	TGCAGTGCTAGAGATGGGGGGATCCAAGAGACCCAGTACTTC
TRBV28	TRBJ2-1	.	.	CASSLPRTHNEQFF	TGTGCCAGCAGTCTACCCCGGACCCACAATGAGCAGTTCTTC
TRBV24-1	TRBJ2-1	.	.	CATRSGTSRHEQFF	TGTGCCACCAGGTCCGGGACCTCAAGGCATGAGCAGTTCTTC
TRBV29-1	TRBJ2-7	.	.	CSVVLTVTYEQYF	TGCAGCGTCGTTCTCACAGTTACCTACGAGCAGTACTTC
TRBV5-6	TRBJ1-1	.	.	CASSQPPSTEAFF	TGTGCCAGCAGCCAACCGCCGAGCACTGAAGCTTTCTTT
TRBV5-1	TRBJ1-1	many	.	CASSSGTPMNTEAFF	TGCGCCAGCAGCTCTGGGACACCGATGAACACTGAAGCTTTCTTT
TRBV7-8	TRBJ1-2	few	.	CANSEGTRAYGYTF	TGTGCCAACAGCGAAGGGACGAGGGCCTATGGCTACACCTTC
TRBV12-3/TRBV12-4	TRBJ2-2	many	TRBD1	CASTDPKDRGLMELFF	TGTGCCAGCACCGATCCGAAGGACAGGGGGCTTATGGAGCTGTTTTTT
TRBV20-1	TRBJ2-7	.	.	CSAGTTGSREQYF	TGCAGTGCCGGGACGACGGGCAGCCGCGAGCAGTACTTC
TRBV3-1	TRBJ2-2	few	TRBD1	CASSQQGDVGELFF	TGTGCCAGCAGCCAACAGGGGGACGTCGGGGAGCTGTTTTTT
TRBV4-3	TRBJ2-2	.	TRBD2	CASSHRLAANTGELFF	TGCGCCAGCAGCCATCGACTAGCGGCGAACACCGGGGAGCTGTTTTTT
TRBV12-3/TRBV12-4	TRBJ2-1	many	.	CASSLISGTTSYNEQFF	TGTGCCAGCAGTTTAATTTCTGGGACAACTTCCTACAATGAGCAGTTCTTC
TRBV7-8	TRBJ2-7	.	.	CASGGWDEQYF	TGTGCCAGCGGAGGGTGGGACGAGCAGTACTTC
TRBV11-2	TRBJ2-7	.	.	CASRGMGTVSYEQYF	TGTGCCAGCAGGGGGATGGGGACGGTATCCTACGAGCAGTACTTC
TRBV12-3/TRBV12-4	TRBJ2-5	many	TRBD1	CASSLGTGVRETQYF	TGTGCCAGCAGTCTCGGGACAGGGGTACGGGAGACCCAGTACTTC
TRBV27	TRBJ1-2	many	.	CASAGGLGNGYTF	TGTGCCAGCGCCGGAGGGTTGGGCAATGGCTACACCTTC
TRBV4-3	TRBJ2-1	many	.	CASSQDTGIYNEQFF	TGCGCCAGCAGCCAAGATACGGGTATCTACAATGAGCAGTTCTTC